Given below is one T cell receptor beta chain in context. As yet, its antigen is unknown. Germline CDR1 and CDR2: MDHEN and SYDVKM. Germline trimming cut 6 bases from V and 6 bases from J; bases unmatched to any gene: 8. The CDR3 runs 15 residues. PCR used 60 Vbeta primers and 13 Jbeta primers. Repertoires were generated with immunoSEQ multiplex PCR, while TCRdb's copy carries only in-frame clones and drops some. The sample features roughly 110,000 clones, with approximately 6.2% in its top ten. The data belong to a study of cytomegalovirus exposure and HLA in healthy donors. Findings of the study overall: Equally common other TCR beta chains were less clonally expanded than HLA-associated ones, a later analysis found. In an earlier analysis, most TCR beta V segments were productive about 87% or about 30% of the time.

The receptor's source is a man aged 40-55 years in good health and CMV-seropositive. Source material: PBMCs. J is TRBJ1-4 and V is TRBV28; 9 nucleotides align to TRBD1. CDR3 protein: CASSRLGQGDEKLFF. CDR3 sequence (DNA): TGTGCCAGCAGCCGCCTGGGACAGGGAGATGAAAAACTGTTTTTT.